A single sample gave rise to the 14 T cell receptor beta chains below, sequenced in a study of cytomegalovirus exposure and HLA in healthy donors. Primers for the PCR totalled 60 Vbeta and 13 Jbeta. Profiled with immunoSEQ multiplex PCR; TCRdb holds only in-frame clones, not every one. The repertoire consists of about 140,000 clones, with around 78% occurring once and the leading ten covering approximately 1.4%. Sequencing input: PBMCs. The receptors come from a man between 35 and 55 years old in good health and CMV-seronegative.

This clone was detected only once. Sequence at one end of the junction differs from germline and may be a read error. The chain has TRBV7-9 and TRBJ1-5; D is undetermined. The CDR3 loop spans 14 amino acids. Looked up from germline, CDR1 is SEHNR and CDR2 is FQNEAQ (reference sequence). CDR3 nucleotides: TGTGCCAGCAGTCGGACCGCCGGGAATCAGCTCCAGCATTTT. Its protein product is CASSRTAGNQLQHF.

There are a few counts of this clone. The V gene is TRBV13, the J gene TRBJ1-6; 9 nucleotides align to TRBD1. This CDR3 is 14 amino acids long. Germline V CDR1 and CDR2: PRHDT, FYEKMQ (reference sequence). V lost 0 bases to trimming and J lost 9 bases; unmatched junction nucleotides: 0. The CDR3 region has the DNA TGTGCCAGCAGCTTAGGGGACAGGGGTTCACCCCTCCACTTT. The encoded protein is CASSLGDRGSPLHF.

V gene TRBV5-4 combines with J gene TRBJ2-7; the match to TRBD2 covers 7 bases. V shed 4 bases, J shed 5 bases, and the junction held 6 bases outside the gene matches. The CDR3 consists of 13 residues. In germline, CDR1 is SGHNT, CDR2 YYREEE (reference sequence). The CDR3 here is CASSAGGSDEQYF. The CDR3, as DNA: TGTGCCAGCAGCGCCGGCGGGAGCGACGAGCAGTACTTC.

DNA of the CDR3: TGTGCCAGCAGTACCCGACTAGCGGAGCGCTACGAGCAGTACTTC. Its protein product is CASSTRLAERYEQYF. The V and J genes are TRBV6-5 and TRBJ2-7, with 9 positions matching TRBD2. Germline CDR1 reads MNHEY; CDR2 reads SVGAGI. Trimming cost V 5 bases and J 3 bases; bases outside gene matches: 8. CDR3 size: 15 residues.

J is TRBJ2-7 and V is TRBV28; 10 bases fit TRBD1. The germline V gene has CDR1 MDHEN and CDR2 SYDVKM. This CDR3 has 14 residues. V was clipped by 4 bases and J by 5 bases; unmatched bases: 5. CDR3 coding DNA: TGTGCCAGCAGTTCGCCGGGACAGGGGAACGAGCAGTACTTC. It encodes CASSSPGQGNEQYF. Full variable domain (outside the CDR3, taken from reference TRBV28 and TRBJ2-7): DVKVTQSSRYLVKRTGEKVFLECVQDMDHENMFWYRQDPGLGLRLIYFSYDVKMKEKGDIPEGYSVSREKKERFSLILESASTNQTSMYLCASSSPGQGNEQYFGPGTRLTVT.

This clone turned up a few times. The chain links TRBV10-3 to TRBJ1-2; TRBD1 matches 7 bases. The germline gives CDR1 ENHRY, CDR2 SYGVKD. V shed 6 bases, J shed 3 bases, and the junction held 7 bases outside the gene matches. The CDR3 spans 14 residues. The CDR3 sequence: CAISLGTVDYGYTF. CDR3 coding DNA: TGTGCCATCAGCCTCGGGACAGTTGACTATGGCTACACCTTC.

This chain joins TRBV7-6 and TRBJ1-4; 11 bases line up with TRBD1. J lost 5 bases, V lost 5 bases, and 7 bases had no gene match. This CDR3 comprises 16 residues. CDR1 is SGHVS and CDR2 is FNYEAQ in the germline V gene. CDR3 DNA: TGTGCCAGCAGCCCGTGGACAGGGGGCGGGAATGAAAAACTGTTTTTT. This sequence encodes CASSPWTGGGNEKLFF.

The chain links TRBV19 to TRBJ2-7, with 10 positions matching TRBD1. J lost 2 bases, V lost 2 bases, and 3 bases had no gene match. The CDR3 runs to 15 residues. Germline V gives CDR1 LNHDA, CDR2 SQIVND (reference sequence). The CDR3 DNA sequence: TGTGCCAGTAGTATAATTGGGACAGGGGCCTACGAGCAGTACTTC. Encoded protein: CASSIIGTGAYEQYF.

The chain uses TRBV15 and TRBJ2-7; 13 bases agree with TRBD2. The CDR3 is 18 amino acids. J gave up 3 bases and V 0 bases, and 8 bases lay outside the gene matches. Germline CDR1 is LNHNV and CDR2 is YYDKDF (reference sequence). CDR3 loop: CATSRDFWTSGSVYEQYF. Here the CDR3 DNA reads TGTGCCACCAGCAGAGATTTCTGGACTAGCGGGAGTGTCTACGAGCAGTACTTC.

The rearrangement uses TRBV7-2 and TRBJ2-3, with TRBD1 identical over 8 bases. The CDR3 consists of 15 residues. Germline lookup yields CDR1 SGHTA and CDR2 FQGNSA. Trimming removed 4 bases from V and 3 bases from J; junction bases left unmatched: 6. CDR3 region: CASSYAHRGTDTQYF. DNA of the CDR3: TGTGCCAGCAGCTATGCCCACAGGGGGACAGATACGCAGTATTTT.

The gene calls are TRBV27 and TRBJ2-5, with 7 bases lining up with TRBD2. The CDR3 is made up of 12 amino acids. CDR1 and CDR2 from the germline V gene are MNHEY and SMNVEV (reference sequence). V gave up 8 bases and J gave up 5 bases; unmatched junction bases: 5. The CDR3 bases are TGTGCCAGCTCTGGGGGAGGGGAGACCCAGTACTTC. Protein sequence: CASSGGGETQYF.

V and J are TRBV7-9 and TRBJ2-5; TRBD1 agrees at 7 bases. This CDR3 is built from 15 residues. The ends lost 2 bases at V and 0 bases at J; junction bases unmatched: 3. Germline V CDR1 and CDR2: SEHNR, FQNEAQ (reference sequence). DNA of the CDR3: TGTGCCAGCAGCTTACAGGGGGACAACCAAGAGACCCAGTACTTC. Its translation is CASSLQGDNQETQYF. Full variable domain (outside the CDR3, taken from reference TRBV7-9 and TRBJ2-5): DTGVSQNPRHKITKRGQNVTFRCDPISEHNRLYWYRQTLGQGPEFLTYFQNEAQLEKSRLLSDRFSAERPKGSFSTLEIQRTEQGDSAMYLCASSLQGDNQETQYFGPGTRLLVL.

This clone was counted between two and nine times. The chain is built from TRBV6-1 and TRBJ1-4; TRBD1 is a possible D gene (5 bases). This CDR3 comprises 14 residues. Deletions cut 5 bases from V and 8 bases from J, with 15 bases between. CDR1 and CDR2 (germline): MNHNS, SASEGT. The CDR3 is CASSPRGNWEKLFF. In DNA form, the CDR3 reads TGTGCCAGCAGTCCCCGGGGGAATTGGGAAAAACTGTTTTTT.

The chain combines TRBV6-1 with TRBJ2-3; TRBD2 agrees at 7 bases. The CDR3 has 14 amino acids. CDR1 and CDR2 (germline): MNHNS, SASEGT. The junction had 5 bases not matched to a gene; V was cut back by 4 bases and J by 4 bases. This CDR3 reads CASSGRGSADTQYF. CDR3 sequence (DNA): TGTGCCAGCAGTGGACGCGGGAGTGCAGATACGCAGTATTTT.